The entry below describes one T cell receptor beta chain. The antigen it binds to is not known. Within one base of it there is no much larger clone, and no base qualities were kept. This sample is drawn from a study of blood T cells in healthy people across ages (dated by TCRdb to the mid-2010s). Context from the whole study: Template switching captured roughly one uniquely barcoded TCR beta cDNA molecule per two T cells in model experiments. Four age groups were formed from the donors: young (average 16 years), middle-aged (more than 35), aged (more than 55) and long-lived (around 82). The study analyzed two additional independent replicas of 1 million unique cDNA reads from the same blood draw for two donors, one aged 18 to 29 and one aged 80 or older. Using deep sequencing normalized with unique cDNA molecular identifiers, the study measured how TCR beta repertoire diversity changes with age.

Paper-wide results and their limitations: Compared with the aged group, the long-lived group had more naive CD4+ T cells, fewer expanded clones and increased TCR diversity, suggesting age selection. The CMV infection status of donors was not known, potentially confounding age-related changes in expanded clonotypes. As age increased, observed TCR beta diversity per million T cells dropped in a roughly linear way, and a significant reduction was already evident by age about 40. Bulk unsorted PBMC profiling prevented conclusive comparison of naive and antigen-experienced compartments. Estimates of total diversity based on one million sequenced T cells were considered lower bounds and underestimates. Observed TCR beta diversity correlated strongly with the percentage of naive T cells measured by flow cytometry.

Libraries were made using 5' RACE. The reads were generated on an Illumina HiSeq 2500. A second roughly 7 to 11 cycle PCR used a sample-barcoded 5' primer and a J-beta primer mix. A unique molecular identifier was introduced onto each TCR beta cDNA molecule by a template-switch 5' adaptor carrying 12 random nucleotides. Each sample yielded at least 2.5 million CDR3-containing paired-end reads. All of the RNA was converted into first-strand cDNA using the Mint cDNA synthesis kit, with a TRBC-specific oligonucleotide serving as the primer. All cDNA was treated with uracil-DNA glycosylase and then went through a first 18-cycle PCR with the universal primers M1SS and BC2_uni_R. The original methods were these. Each sample was normalized by randomly selecting 1 million high-quality reads, each carrying a distinct molecular identifier. Instead of being binned into consensus sequences, reads with shared molecular identifiers were discarded. CDR3 identification, clonotype clustering and error correction used MiTCR with a Q25 quality threshold and the strictest error-elimination algorithm. Lower-bound total TCR beta diversity was estimated with a nonparametric unseen species model using Euler transformation. TCRdb reran the public reads through fastp at Q25 and MiXCR, keeping productive beta chains. Rows are unified per CDR3 protein, each entry keeping the most common DNA and genes. These V and J calls derive from TCRdb rather than the authors' analysis. The sample table shows fewer than 650,000 distinct CDR3 sequences, and roughly a quarter are seen once. Approximately 3.6% of the sample rests with the top ten.

The donors were roughly 38 Caucasian individuals from Russia, aged about 6 to 100 years, who were systemically healthy. Each donor gave around 9.5 milliliters of peripheral blood, collected into EDTA-treated Vacutainer tubes. Ficoll-Paque density-gradient centrifugation was used to isolate PBMCs, with at least 7 million per sample. Trizol reagent was used to extract total RNA from PBMCs, with at least 6 micrograms per sample. For every donor, an aliquot of PBMCs went through flow cytometry to measure the percentages of naive CD45RAhigh/CD27high T cells. According to the germline V gene (reference sequence), CDR1 reads DFQATT and CDR2 reads SNEGSKA. The CDR3 holds 13 amino acids from the cysteine to the phenylalanine. Solely the CDR3 DNA is kept, with 39 bases framed from the first base. These same records also appear under a second study, on T cells of mothers and their children. That second report states: The donors were nine systemically healthy Caucasian individuals, made up of three mothers and their six children. cDNA synthesis used all of the extracted RNA, with roughly 1.5 ug of RNA in each 15 ul reaction. In the second PCR, the M1S primer added sample barcodes and 2-4 random nucleotides. More than 9 million TCR beta CDR3 reads were obtained from each mother, and about 3 million reads were obtained from each child. TCR recombination output is similarly shaped by thymic selection in related and unrelated pairs, with a minor effect exerted by inherited differences. Related mother-child pairs always showed normalized repertoire overlap that was slightly higher than in unrelated mother-child pairs, though the difference was never significant. No persistent microchimeric T cell clones were found, with a detection sensitivity of 75 to 100 clones per million clonotypes. Deep NGS was used in the study to compare the TCR beta repertoires of mothers and children and to look for features that separate related mother-child pairs from unrelated individuals. On average, the children were approximately 12 +/- 4 years old, while the mothers were approximately 41 +/- 4 years old. After adapter ligation with NEBNext reagents, the libraries were sequenced on Illumina HiSeq 2000 with 100+100 nt paired-end reads. To prevent cross-contamination, the mother and child libraries were prepared one month apart and sequenced in separate runs. For each donor, between roughly 500,000 and 2,100,000 distinct TCR beta clonotypes were identified. Naive TCR beta clonotypes were estimated from low-frequency clonotypes matched to each donor's FACS-determined naive share, without sorting.

The clonotype originates from a boy younger than 10 in good health. The chain couples TRBV20-1 to TRBJ1-2, with the D gene not confidently named. The sample comprised blood. The nucleotide sequence reads as follows: TGCAGCTCCCCCTCGGCACTTAGCTATGGCTACACCTTC. The encoded protein is CSSPSALSYGYTF.